A single sample is the source of the 14 T cell receptor beta chains below, sequenced in a study of preoperative IRX-2 immunotherapy in early breast cancer. Described treatment: preoperative locoregional IRX-2 cytokine immunotherapy. Using immunoSEQ multiplex PCR, the repertoire was profiled, and TCRdb retains in-frame clones only, with some absent. The sample consists of about 98,000 clones, about nine tenths of them appearing once. The sequencing used tumor tissue, collected after IRX-2 immunotherapy. The receptors come from a human donor with breast cancer.

This rearrangement joins TRBV6-8 to TRBJ1-5; a weak D match, TRBD1 (5 bases). Trimming cost V 2 bases and J 0 bases, with 20 bases left between them. In germline, CDR1 is MNHGY, CDR2 SAAAGT. This CDR3 contains 19 residues. The CDR3 region has the DNA TGTGCCAGCAGTTACGCGTGGACATTCGGGGGATCTAGCAATCAGCCCCAGCATTTT. This gives the protein CASSYAWTFGGSSNQPQHF.

This clone turned up a few times. The chain recombines TRBV18 with TRBJ1-5; D is ambiguous. The CDR3 length is 13 residues. The V and J ends lost 1 base and 1 base respectively, with 2 bases between them. Germline lookup yields CDR1 KGHSH and CDR2 LQKENI. The DNA for the CDR3 is TGTGCCAGCTCACCACTAAGCAATCAGCCCCAGCATTTT. Translated, it gives CASSPLSNQPQHF.

V is TRBV28 and J is TRBJ1-3; 11 bases are a match to TRBD1. Trimming at V came to 5 bases and at J to 8 bases, leaving 5 bases not matched to a gene. The CDR3 is made up of 14 amino acids. Germline CDR1 and CDR2: MDHEN and SYDVKM. CDR3: CASSPGTGGDTIYF. The CDR3 DNA follows: TGTGCCAGCAGTCCGGGGACAGGGGGTGACACCATATATTTT.

This sequence joins TRBV6-8 and TRBJ1-2, with D possibly being TRBD1 (6 bases). Trimming left V 7 bases short and J 2 bases short, with 14 bases between. Germline CDR1 and CDR2: MNHGY and SAAAGT. The CDR3 has 14 amino acids. For the CDR3, the DNA is TGTGCCAGCACCGCGGACAGCCCCAACTATGGCTACACCTTC. As protein: CASTADSPNYGYTF.

The V gene is TRBV15, the J gene TRBJ1-1; 7 nucleotides match TRBD1. The CDR3 is made up of 15 amino acids. Unmatched junction bases numbered 8, after V lost 3 bases and J lost 4 bases. Germline CDR1 is LNHNV and CDR2 is YYDKDF (reference sequence). CDR3 coding DNA: TGTGCCACCAGCAGGGCACAGGGGTTGAGCACTGAAGCTTTCTTT. Its protein is CATSRAQGLSTEAFF.

This clone was observed a few times. V gene TRBV23-1 combines with J gene TRBJ2-5; D is perhaps TRBD2 (5 bases). TRBV23-1 is treated as an ORF (open reading frame) with a function not yet certain. The V gene lost 0 bases and the J gene lost 2 bases, with 13 bases spanning the gap. This CDR3 has 16 amino acids. CDR3 in amino acids: CASSQSRGSRQETQYF. CDR3 bases: TGCGCCAGCAGTCAATCCCGGGGTAGCAGGCAAGAGACCCAGTACTTC.

V is TRBV6-8 and J is TRBJ1-2, with a weak D call TRBD1 (6 bases). Germline V gene sequence: CDR1 MNHGY, CDR2 SAAAGT. V lost 10 bases, J lost 0 bases, and 15 bases lay in between. This CDR3 region has 14 residues. The CDR3 sequence is CAIYRRGANYGYTF. In nucleotides, the CDR3 is TGTGCCATCTACCGCAGGGGAGCTAACTATGGCTACACCTTC.

The chain employs TRBV5-1 and TRBJ1-4; D is undetermined. The CDR3 is 16 residues long. Germline values: CDR1 SGHRS, CDR2 YFSETQ. The V gene lost 0 bases and the J gene lost 0 bases, with 9 bases spanning the gap. CDR3 residues: CASSLEGTTTNEKLFF. The CDR3 DNA reads as TGCGCCAGCAGCTTGGAAGGAACTACAACTAATGAAAAACTGTTTTTT.

This rearrangement joins TRBV19 to TRBJ1-2; D may be TRBD1 (5 bases). CDR1 is LNHDA, CDR2 SQIVND, per germline (reference sequence). Trimming took off 7 bases at V and 8 bases at J, with 20 bases between the two ends. The CDR3 runs to 14 residues. The CDR3 is CASIPKYRSLGYTF. The CDR3 bases are TGTGCCAGTATTCCCAAATACAGGTCCCTCGGCTACACCTTC.

The CDR3 bases are TGTGCCAGTAGTGACAGGGCCAGGGATGAAAAACTGTTTTTT. Encoded protein: CASSDRARDEKLFF. The rearrangement links TRBV19 to TRBJ1-4; TRBD1 matches at 7 bases. The CDR3 consists of 14 residues. The V gene's germline CDR1 is LNHDA and CDR2 SQIVND (reference sequence). The J segment lost 6 bases and the V segment lost 5 bases, leaving 6 bases of the junction unmatched. The full variable domain, in which reference TRBV19 and TRBJ1-4 provide the parts outside the CDR3, is DGGITQSPKYLFRKEGQNVTLSCEQNLNHDAMYWYRQDPGQGLRLIYYSQIVNDFQKGDIAEGYSVSREKKESFPLTVTSAQKNPTAFYLCASSDRARDEKLFFGSGTQLSVL.

V and J are TRBV30 and TRBJ2-6; perhaps TRBD1 as D (5 bases). The CDR3 has 16 amino acids. The V gene lost 8 bases and the J gene lost 2 bases, with 19 bases spanning the gap. From germline, CDR1 is GTSNPN and CDR2 SVGIG (reference sequence). The CDR3 DNA reads TGTGCCAGCAGCTTGTTTGCAGGGCCTGGGGCCAACGTCCTGACTTTC. Protein: CASSLFAGPGANVLTF.

The chain is built from TRBV19 and TRBJ2-3, with 10 bases matching TRBD2. The CDR3 loop spans 16 amino acids. V gave up 5 bases and J gave up 7 bases; unmatched junction bases: 12. Germline V CDR1 and CDR2: LNHDA, SQIVND (reference sequence). The CDR3 coding sequence is TGTGCCAGTAGTCCCCGGACTAGCGGCTTCGCAAATACGCAGTATTTT. It is translated as CASSPRTSGFANTQYF. The entire variable domain, with the rest obtained from reference TRBV19 and TRBJ2-3, is as follows: DGGITQSPKYLFRKEGQNVTLSCEQNLNHDAMYWYRQDPGQGLRLIYYSQIVNDFQKGDIAEGYSVSREKKESFPLTVTSAQKNPTAFYLCASSPRTSGFANTQYFGPGTRLTVL.

Regarding this clone: At the DNA level, this CDR3 is encoded by other sequences in the same sample as well. This rearrangement joins TRBV10-2 to TRBJ2-2, with D hard to call. V gave up 2 bases and J gave up 2 bases, with 3 bases separating them. The CDR3 length is 13 residues. Germline CDR1 reads WSHSY; CDR2 reads SAAADI. This CDR3 is CASSEQNTGELFF. CDR3 nucleotide sequence: TGCGCCAGCAGTGAGCAAAACACCGGGGAGCTGTTTTTT.

The chain carries TRBV5-1 and TRBJ1-1; tentatively, D is TRBD1 (5 bases). Germline-derived CDR1 and CDR2 are SGHRS and YFSETQ. The CDR3 totals 14 residues. Trimming left V 5 bases short and J 6 bases short, with 17 bases between. Here the CDR3 DNA reads TGCGCCAGCAGTATAGGGGAGCCCGCCCCTGAAGCTTTCTTT. Encoded protein: CASSIGEPAPEAFF.